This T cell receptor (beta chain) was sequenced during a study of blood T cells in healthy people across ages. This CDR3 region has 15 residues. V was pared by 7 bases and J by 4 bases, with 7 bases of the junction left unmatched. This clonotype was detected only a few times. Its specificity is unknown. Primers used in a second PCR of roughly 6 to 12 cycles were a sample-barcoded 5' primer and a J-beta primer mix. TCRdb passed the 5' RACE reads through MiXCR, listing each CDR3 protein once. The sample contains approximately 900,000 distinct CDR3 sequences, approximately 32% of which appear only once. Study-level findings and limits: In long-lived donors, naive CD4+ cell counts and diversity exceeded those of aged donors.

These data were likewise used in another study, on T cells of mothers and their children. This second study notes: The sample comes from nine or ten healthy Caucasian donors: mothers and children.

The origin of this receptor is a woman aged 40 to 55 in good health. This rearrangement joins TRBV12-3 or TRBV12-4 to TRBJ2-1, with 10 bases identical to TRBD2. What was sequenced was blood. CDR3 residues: CASTRSGGAYNEQFF. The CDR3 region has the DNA TGTGCCAGCACTAGGAGCGGGGGGGCTTACAATGAGCAGTTCTTC.